This record concerns one TCR beta chain sequence. Its antigen is not known. Each TCR beta cDNA library carried unique molecular identifiers. Input populations of roughly 1 to 10 million T cells gave rise to some 500,000 cDNA molecules. TCRdb itself ran the PCR reads through MiXCR, one entry per CDR3 protein. The sample records about 540,000 distinct CDR3 sequences, around a third being singletons. This sample stems from a study of post-analysis software for immune sequencing data. About the study: Patients with relapsing-remitting, secondary progressive and progressive-relapsing multiple sclerosis courses were all represented.

Study-wide points: Comparison of patients with controls showed five or six TRBV segments more frequent in patients, TRBV5-6, TRBV5-1 and TRBV20-1 among them.

Looked up from germline, CDR1 is MNHNS and CDR2 is SASEGT. With 3 bases clipped from V and 8 bases from J, the junction kept 12 bases outside the gene matches. CDR3 length equals 16 residues. This chain uses TRBV6-1 with TRBJ1-4; 7 nucleotides agree with TRBD1. The TCR originated in a girl younger than 18 with multiple sclerosis. The sequencing sample was made of blood. CDR3 sequence (DNA): TGTGCCAGCAGTGACCCTCGGGACAGTGGGTACGAAAAACTGTTTTTT. Its protein is CASSDPRDSGYEKLFF.